A selection of T cell receptor beta chains follows, all from one sample in a study of blood T cell repertoires in COVID-19. Some clones are missing from TCRdb's copy, which holds only in-frame ones; the method was immunoSEQ multiplex PCR. The sample contains under 250,000 clones, more than 75% of which appear only once. Sequencing was done on a sample of peripheral blood. The receptor set was obtained from a man aged 50 or older with COVID-19, enrolled during active disease. The CDR3 runs from the conserved cysteine through the conserved F or W. Each record gives: J gene, V gene, D gene, CDR3 protein. D genes are given only for firm matches.

J gene: TRBJ2-7; V gene: TRBV9; D gene: TRBD2; CDR3 protein: CASSAGLARISGEQYF
J gene: TRBJ2-3; V gene: TRBV5-1; D gene: TRBD2; CDR3 protein: CASSLGLAGTGVTTQYF
J gene: TRBJ1-5; V gene: TRBV19; D gene: NA; CDR3 protein: CASSSDDRKYSNQPQHF
J gene: TRBJ1-3; V gene: TRBV5-8; D gene: NA; CDR3 protein: CASSLDRGAYTIYF
J gene: TRBJ2-7; V gene: TRBV12-3/TRBV12-4; D gene: NA; CDR3 protein: CASSLGHTYEQYF
J gene: TRBJ2-7; V gene: TRBV11-2; D gene: TRBD2; CDR3 protein: CASSLLAGQPYEQYF
J gene: TRBJ2-6; V gene: TRBV4-1; D gene: TRBD1; CDR3 protein: CASSQKPGQGISGANVLTF
J gene: TRBJ1-5; V gene: TRBV29-1; D gene: TRBD1; CDR3 protein: CSVSLGQGSFRDRNQPQHF
J gene: TRBJ1-1; V gene: TRBV29-1; D gene: NA; CDR3 protein: CSGARPPLMNTEAFF
J gene: TRBJ2-7; V gene: TRBV19; D gene: NA; CDR3 protein: CASSGGYEQYF
J gene: TRBJ1-1; V gene: TRBV7-8; D gene: NA; CDR3 protein: CASSDHRVSTEAFF
J gene: TRBJ2-7; V gene: TRBV5-6; D gene: TRBD1; CDR3 protein: CASSYGTDRRGYEQYF
J gene: TRBJ2-7; V gene: TRBV5-1; D gene: TRBD1; CDR3 protein: CASSPGWDSGYEQYF
J gene: TRBJ1-2; V gene: TRBV27; D gene: TRBD1; CDR3 protein: CASSLLGTGVYGYTF
J gene: TRBJ2-7; V gene: TRBV14; D gene: NA; CDR3 protein: CASSQWASEQYF
J gene: TRBJ1-1; V gene: TRBV9; D gene: NA; CDR3 protein: CASSVGQYAEAFF
J gene: TRBJ1-5; V gene: TRBV2; D gene: TRBD1; CDR3 protein: CATQVTGGGGQPQHF
J gene: TRBJ1-5; V gene: TRBV19; D gene: NA; CDR3 protein: CASSVTEGHSNQPQHF
J gene: TRBJ1-3; V gene: TRBV13; D gene: NA; CDR3 protein: CASSLGRGSGNTIYF
J gene: TRBJ1-1; V gene: TRBV30; D gene: TRBD1; CDR3 protein: CAWSLDREVTEAFF
J gene: TRBJ1-4; V gene: TRBV15; D gene: NA; CDR3 protein: CATSRTGSNEKLFF
J gene: TRBJ2-7; V gene: TRBV19; D gene: NA; CDR3 protein: CASSIDRRFEGSPANEQYF
J gene: TRBJ1-4; V gene: TRBV25-1; D gene: NA; CDR3 protein: CASSDPGVVNEKLFF
J gene: TRBJ2-1; V gene: TRBV11-2; D gene: TRBD2; CDR3 protein: CASSSLAGGPVEQFF
J gene: TRBJ1-1; V gene: TRBV19; D gene: NA; CDR3 protein: CASSTPGRVTEAFF
J gene: TRBJ1-6; V gene: TRBV5-1; D gene: TRBD1; CDR3 protein: CASSSRGEISPLHF
J gene: TRBJ2-1; V gene: TRBV9; D gene: NA; CDR3 protein: CASKGEFNQQFF
J gene: TRBJ2-2; V gene: TRBV10-3; D gene: TRBD2; CDR3 protein: CAIKPGLAGTGELFF
J gene: TRBJ2-7; V gene: TRBV28; D gene: NA; CDR3 protein: CASNPPRGEQYF
J gene: TRBJ1-5; V gene: TRBV28; D gene: NA; CDR3 protein: CASSLMRSSGNQPQHF
J gene: TRBJ1-2; V gene: TRBV29-1; D gene: NA; CDR3 protein: CSVVRESANYGYTF
J gene: TRBJ1-5; V gene: TRBV6-6; D gene: NA; CDR3 protein: CASSPRGGGTQPQHF
J gene: TRBJ2-1; V gene: TRBV5-4; D gene: TRBD1; CDR3 protein: CASSRDRGNEQFF
J gene: TRBJ1-4; V gene: TRBV3-1/TRBV3-2; D gene: TRBD1; CDR3 protein: CASSQKGQAREKLFF
J gene: TRBJ2-3; V gene: TRBV10-3; D gene: NA; CDR3 protein: CAISLSDRRTDTQYF
J gene: TRBJ2-2; V gene: TRBV19; D gene: TRBD2; CDR3 protein: CASSILAGMNTGELFF
J gene: TRBJ1-5; V gene: TRBV19; D gene: NA; CDR3 protein: CASAAGAHDQPQHF
J gene: TRBJ2-5; V gene: TRBV19; D gene: TRBD2; CDR3 protein: CASSMWGGGQETQYF
J gene: TRBJ2-5; V gene: TRBV7-9; D gene: NA; CDR3 protein: CASRGEETQYF
J gene: TRBJ1-2; V gene: TRBV5-1; D gene: TRBD1; CDR3 protein: CASSLGQGLGYTF